These T cell receptor beta chains were read from a single sample in a study of blood T cell repertoires in COVID-19. Some clones are missing from TCRdb's copy, which holds only in-frame ones; the method was immunoSEQ multiplex PCR. The sample has 400,000 or so clones, 88% seen once; the top ten hold more than 2%. Material for sequencing was PBMCs or T cells enriched from blood (not recorded which). The receptors were gathered from a woman aged 40 to 50 with acute COVID-19. Each CDR3 is given without its conserved first and last residue. Each record gives: V gene, J gene, CDR3 protein.

TRBV12-3/TRBV12-4	TRBJ2-7	ASQRTGGYEQY
TRBV7-9	TRBJ1-2	ASSLGVDRAAGYT
TRBV6-5	TRBJ1-2	ASSYGQGGSYT
TRBV6-5	TRBJ1-5	ASSTGTDGNQPQH
TRBV24-1	TRBJ2-2	ATSDHRDRVNTGELF
TRBV5-6	TRBJ2-7	ASSLSGHFI
TRBV18	TRBJ1-3	ASSTATGGNTIY
TRBV9	TRBJ2-2	ASSSQRGERTGELF
TRBV20-1	TRBJ2-7	SASGQGASYEQY
TRBV15	TRBJ2-2	ATSRDPGQGSTGELF
TRBV12-5	TRBJ1-3	ASGLRQQGTRNTIY
TRBV19	TRBJ2-4	ASSLRGTKNIQY
TRBV7-9	TRBJ1-1	ASSSGTGFEGAEAF
TRBV30	TRBJ2-1	AWRTGGYNEQF
TRBV3-1/TRBV3-2	TRBJ2-3	ASSPSQRGRIGTDTQY
TRBV18	TRBJ1-1	ASSPDRGGNTEAF
TRBV6-5	TRBJ2-2	ASSPRVLSEELF
TRBV6-4	TRBJ1-5	ASSALGGENQPQH
TRBV10-3	TRBJ2-2	AISRDSPNTGELF
TRBV12-2	TRBJ2-7	ASRPPDEQY
TRBV4-1	TRBJ1-1	ASSLAGQGVGAF
TRBV7-2	TRBJ2-7	ASSFDSSGAVYEQY
TRBV10-3	TRBJ2-5	AISTGLGETQY
TRBV25-1	TRBJ2-7	ASSFAGVHEQY
TRBV29-1	TRBJ2-7	SVEVDRGYEQY
TRBV29-1	TRBJ1-1	SVEDPGRGWTEAF
TRBV27	TRBJ1-1	ASLTGGEAF
TRBV4-1	TRBJ1-4	ASSQARGFTNEKLF
TRBV6-6	TRBJ1-2	ASRTGGDGYT
TRBV15	TRBJ2-5	ATRAQGLQTQY
TRBV19	TRBJ2-2	ASSYLGSANTGELF